This T cell receptor beta chain stems from a study of response to subunit inactivated influenza vaccine. Study-level findings and limits: That few new T cells are recruited by each seasonal influenza vaccination was the authors' suggestion.

The CDR3 is made up of 16 amino acids. Losses at the gene ends were 4 bases for V and 1 base for J; bases not matched to a gene: 7. CDR1 LGHNA and CDR2 YNFKEQ come from the germline V gene. MiXCR, run by TCRdb on the RT-PCR reads, gives a single entry per CDR3 protein. The data show approximately 730,000 distinct CDR3 sequences, about 15% seen once. This clonotype turned up a few times. Antigen specificity is unknown. This clonotype was obtained from a man aged 50-60 years who received an inactivated influenza vaccine. Source: PBMCs from blood, taken 14 to 15 days before vaccination. The chain combines TRBV4-2 with TRBJ2-7; TRBD2 agrees at 10 bases. CDR3 protein: CASSPAQRGGSYEQYF. The CDR3 nucleotides are TGTGCCAGCAGCCCCGCTCAGCGGGGGGGATCCTACGAGCAGTACTTC.